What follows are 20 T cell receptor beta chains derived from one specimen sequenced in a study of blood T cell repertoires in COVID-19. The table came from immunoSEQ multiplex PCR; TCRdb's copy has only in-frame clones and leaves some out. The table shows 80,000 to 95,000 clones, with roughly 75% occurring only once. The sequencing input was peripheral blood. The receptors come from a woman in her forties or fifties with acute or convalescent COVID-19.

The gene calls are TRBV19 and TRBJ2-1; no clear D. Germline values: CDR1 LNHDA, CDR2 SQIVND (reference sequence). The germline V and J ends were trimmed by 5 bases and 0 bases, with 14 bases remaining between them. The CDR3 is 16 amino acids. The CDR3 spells CASSPRGVVSYNEQFF. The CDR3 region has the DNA TGTGCCAGTAGTCCCAGAGGAGTAGTCTCCTACAATGAGCAGTTCTTC.

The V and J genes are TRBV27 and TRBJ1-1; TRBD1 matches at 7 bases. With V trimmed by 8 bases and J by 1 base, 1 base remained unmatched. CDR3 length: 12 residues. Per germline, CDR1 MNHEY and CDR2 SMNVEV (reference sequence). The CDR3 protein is CASGDRNTEAFF. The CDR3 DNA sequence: TGTGCCAGCGGGGACAGGAACACTGAAGCTTTCTTT.

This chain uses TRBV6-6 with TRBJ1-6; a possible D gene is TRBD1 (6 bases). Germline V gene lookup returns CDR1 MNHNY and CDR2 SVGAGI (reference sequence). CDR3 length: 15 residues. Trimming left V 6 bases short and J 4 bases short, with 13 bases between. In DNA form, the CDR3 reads TGTGCCAGCAGGGTCGAGGGGGGGTATAATTCACCCCTCCACTTT. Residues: CASRVEGGYNSPLHF.

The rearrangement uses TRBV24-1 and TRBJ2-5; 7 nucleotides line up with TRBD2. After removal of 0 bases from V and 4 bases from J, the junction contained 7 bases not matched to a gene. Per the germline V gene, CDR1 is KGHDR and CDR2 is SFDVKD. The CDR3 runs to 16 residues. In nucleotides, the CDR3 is TGTGCCACCAGTGATTTGAGGGAGGGCCAGATAGAGACCCAGTACTTC. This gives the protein CATSDLREGQIETQYF.

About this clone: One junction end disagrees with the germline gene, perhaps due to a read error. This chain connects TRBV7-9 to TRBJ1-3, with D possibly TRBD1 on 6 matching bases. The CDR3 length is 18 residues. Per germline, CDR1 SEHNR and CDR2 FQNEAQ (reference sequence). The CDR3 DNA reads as TGTGCCAGCAGCCGATTCCCGACAGGAGCTAACTCTGGAAACATCATATATTTT. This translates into CASSRFPTGANSGNIIYF.

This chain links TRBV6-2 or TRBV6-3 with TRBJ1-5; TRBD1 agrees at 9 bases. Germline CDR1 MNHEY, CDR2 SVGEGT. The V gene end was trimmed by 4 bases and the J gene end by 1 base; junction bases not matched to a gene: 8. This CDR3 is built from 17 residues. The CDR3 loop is CASSFRLQGASNQPQHF. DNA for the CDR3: TGTGCCAGCAGTTTCCGACTACAGGGGGCGAGCAATCAGCCCCAGCATTTT.

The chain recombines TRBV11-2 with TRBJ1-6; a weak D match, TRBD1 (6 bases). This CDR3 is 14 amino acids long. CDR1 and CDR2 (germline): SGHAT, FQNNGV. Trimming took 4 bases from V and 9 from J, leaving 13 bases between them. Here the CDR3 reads CASSSGRGSSPLHF. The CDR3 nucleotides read TGTGCCAGCAGCTCGGGCAGGGGCTCTTCACCCCTCCACTTT.

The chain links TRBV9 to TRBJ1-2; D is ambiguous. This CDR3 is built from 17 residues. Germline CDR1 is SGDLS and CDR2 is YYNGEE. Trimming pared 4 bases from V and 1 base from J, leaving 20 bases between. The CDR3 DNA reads TGTGCCAGCAGCCCCCGGACGGAGGCAGGATATAACTATGGCTACACCTTC. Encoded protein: CASSPRTEAGYNYGYTF.

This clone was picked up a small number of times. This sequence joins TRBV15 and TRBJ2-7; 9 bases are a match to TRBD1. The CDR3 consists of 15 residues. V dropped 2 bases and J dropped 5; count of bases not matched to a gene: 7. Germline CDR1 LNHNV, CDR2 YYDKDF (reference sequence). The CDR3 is CATSRTGTGLHEQYF. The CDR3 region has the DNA TGTGCCACCAGCAGAACCGGGACAGGGCTCCACGAGCAGTACTTC.

The CDR3 nucleotides are TGTGCCACCAGCAGAAACAGGGCGAACACCGGGGAGCTGTTTTTT. Protein sequence: CATSRNRANTGELFF. The V gene is TRBV15, the J gene TRBJ2-2, with a weak D call TRBD1 (6 bases). Germline CDR1 LNHNV, CDR2 YYDKDF (reference sequence). With 2 bases removed from V and 0 bases from J, the gap between germline ends came to 7 bases. CDR3 length: 15 residues.

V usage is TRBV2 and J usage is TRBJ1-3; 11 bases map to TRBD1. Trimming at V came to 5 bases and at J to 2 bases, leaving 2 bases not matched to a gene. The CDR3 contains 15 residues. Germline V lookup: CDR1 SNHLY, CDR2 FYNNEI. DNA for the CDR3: TGTGCCAGCAGTTTGGGACAGGGGGCTGGAAACACCATATATTTT. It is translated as CASSLGQGAGNTIYF.

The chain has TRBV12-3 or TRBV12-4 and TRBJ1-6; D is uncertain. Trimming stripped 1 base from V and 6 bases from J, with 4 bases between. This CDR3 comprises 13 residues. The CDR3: CASSLGSNSPLHF. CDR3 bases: TGTGCCAGCAGTTTAGGCAGTAATTCACCCCTCCACTTT.

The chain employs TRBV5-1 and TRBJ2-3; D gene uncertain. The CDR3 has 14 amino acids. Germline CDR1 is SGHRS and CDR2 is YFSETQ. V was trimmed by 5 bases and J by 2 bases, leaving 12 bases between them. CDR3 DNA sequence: TGCGCCAGCAGGTCAGGATCCTACACAGATACGCAGTATTTT. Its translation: CASRSGSYTDTQYF. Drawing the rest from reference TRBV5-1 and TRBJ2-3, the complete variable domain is KAGVTQTPRYLIKTRGQQVTLSCSPISGHRSVSWYQQTPGQGLQFLFEYFSETQRNKGNFPGRFSGRQFSNSRSEMNVSTLELGDSALYLCASRSGSYTDTQYFGPGTRLTVL.

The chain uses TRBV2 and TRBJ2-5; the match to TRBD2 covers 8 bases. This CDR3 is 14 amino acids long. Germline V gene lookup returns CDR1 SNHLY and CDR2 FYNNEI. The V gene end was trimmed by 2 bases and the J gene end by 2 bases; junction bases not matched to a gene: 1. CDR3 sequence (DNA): TGTGCCAGCAGTGAACGCGGGGGGCAAGAGACCCAGTACTTC. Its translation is CASSERGGQETQYF.

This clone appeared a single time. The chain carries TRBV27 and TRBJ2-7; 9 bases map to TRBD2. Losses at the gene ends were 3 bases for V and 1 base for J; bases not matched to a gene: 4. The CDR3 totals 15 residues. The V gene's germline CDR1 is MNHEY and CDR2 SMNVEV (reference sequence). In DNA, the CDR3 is TGTGCCAGCAGTTTGCTTAGCGGGGGATCCTACGAGCAGTACTTC. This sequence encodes CASSLLSGGSYEQYF.

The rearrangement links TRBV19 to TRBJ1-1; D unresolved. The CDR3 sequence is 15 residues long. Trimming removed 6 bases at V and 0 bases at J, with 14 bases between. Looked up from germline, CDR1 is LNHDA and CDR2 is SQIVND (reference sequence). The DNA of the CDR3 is TGTGCCAGTAGCGACTTAATGAGCATGAACACTGAAGCTTTCTTT. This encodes CASSDLMSMNTEAFF.

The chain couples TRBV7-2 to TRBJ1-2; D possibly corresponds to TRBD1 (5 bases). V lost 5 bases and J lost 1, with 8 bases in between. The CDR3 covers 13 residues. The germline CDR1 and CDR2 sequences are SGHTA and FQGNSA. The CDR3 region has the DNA TGTGCCAGCAGCCCGGACAATAACTATGGCTACACCTTC. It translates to CASSPDNNYGYTF.

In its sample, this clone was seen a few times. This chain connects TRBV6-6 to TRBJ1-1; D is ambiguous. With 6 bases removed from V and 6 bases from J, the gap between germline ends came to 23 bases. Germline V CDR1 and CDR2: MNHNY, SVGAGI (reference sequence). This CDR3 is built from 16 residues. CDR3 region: CASRNNVGGQIPEAFF. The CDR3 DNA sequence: TGTGCCAGCAGAAATAATGTCGGAGGCCAGATCCCTGAAGCTTTCTTT.

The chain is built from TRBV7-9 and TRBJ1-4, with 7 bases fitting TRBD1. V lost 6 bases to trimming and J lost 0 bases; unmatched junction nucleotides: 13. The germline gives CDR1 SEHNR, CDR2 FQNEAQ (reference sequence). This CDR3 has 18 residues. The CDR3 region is CASRRGSGGSATNEKLFF. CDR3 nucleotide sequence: TGTGCCAGCAGGAGAGGTTCAGGGGGATCGGCAACTAATGAAAAACTGTTTTTT.

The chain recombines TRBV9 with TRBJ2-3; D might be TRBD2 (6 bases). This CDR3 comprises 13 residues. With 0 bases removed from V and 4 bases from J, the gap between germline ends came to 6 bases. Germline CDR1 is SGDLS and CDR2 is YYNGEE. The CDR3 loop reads CASSVVAADTQYF. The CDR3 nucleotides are TGTGCCAGCAGCGTAGTAGCGGCAGATACGCAGTATTTT. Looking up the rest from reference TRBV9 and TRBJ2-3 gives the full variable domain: DSGVTQTPKHLITATGQRVTLRCSPRSGDLSVYWYQQSLDQGLQFLIQYYNGEERAKGNILERFSAQQFPDLHSELNLSSLELGDSALYFCASSVVAADTQYFGPGTRLTVL.